The rows below give T cell receptor beta chains drawn from one sample of a study of T cell responses to AZD1222 COVID-19 vaccine. Sequencing used immunoSEQ multiplex PCR; TCRdb keeps in-frame clones, though not all of them. The data show some 200,000 clones, 85% to 95% seen once. The specimen comprised peripheral blood, sampled on day 0 of AZD1222 vaccination. These receptors were obtained from an adult in good health. Both conserved end residues are part of each CDR3. A D gene is named only where the DNA matches it firmly. Rows may omit the clone size; those that give it use once, few, many or a size class.

CDR3aa	CDR3nt	v_gene	j_gene	abundance	d_gene
CASSLSGTRIEKAFF	TGTGCCAGCAGCTTATCCGGGACAAGGATTGAAAAAGCTTTCTTT	TRBV7-2	TRBJ1-1	-	-
CASSIAYGYTF	TGTGCCAGTAGTATAGCCTATGGCTACACCTTC	TRBV19	TRBJ1-2	-	-
CASRSGGPSTDTQYF	TGTGCCAGCAGAAGCGGGGGACCTAGCACAGATACGCAGTATTTT	TRBV5-5	TRBJ2-3	-	TRBD2
CASSRTGSSTDTQYF	TGTGCCAGCAGCCGGACAGGGTCTAGCACAGATACGCAGTATTTT	TRBV5-5	TRBJ2-3	-	TRBD1
CASSPSRLGNQPQHF	TGTGCCAGCAGTCCGTCCAGGTTAGGCAATCAGCCCCAGCATTTT	TRBV28	TRBJ1-5	-	-
CASSQGAGYGYTF	TGTGCCAGCAGCCAGGGGGCCGGCTATGGCTACACCTTC	TRBV7-9	TRBJ1-2	-	TRBD1
CASSSRAAGSTEAFF	TGCGCCAGCAGCTCGCGGGCCGCGGGTAGCACTGAAGCTTTCTTT	TRBV5-1	TRBJ1-1	once	-
CASSYSRDRGHSPLHF	TGTGCCAGCAGTTACTCTCGAGACAGGGGGCATTCACCCCTCCACTTT	TRBV6-5	TRBJ1-6	-	TRBD1
CASSLQGDTEAFF	TGTGCCAGCTCACTCCAGGGAGACACTGAAGCTTTCTTT	TRBV18	TRBJ1-1	-	-
CASSRGYEQYF	TGTGCCAGCAGTCGGGGGTACGAGCAGTACTTC	TRBV5-8	TRBJ2-7	-	-
CASSALSGGAHEQFF	TGTGCCAGCAGCGCACTTAGCGGGGGGGCTCATGAGCAGTTCTTC	TRBV6-4	TRBJ2-1	-	TRBD2
CASSSYRDRQNEKLFF	TGTGCCAGCAGCTCTTACCGGGACAGGCAGAATGAAAAACTGTTTTTT	TRBV7-9	TRBJ1-4	-	TRBD1
CATSGGGLTDRGNEQFF	TGTGCCACCAGTGGAGGTGGGCTTACCGACCGTGGGAATGAGCAGTTCTTC	TRBV24-1	TRBJ2-1	-	-
CASSLSGREKLFF	TGTGCCAGCAGTTTATCGGGGCGGGAAAAACTGTTTTTT	TRBV12-3/TRBV12-4	TRBJ1-4	-	-
CASSPPGQAIAVNEKLFF	TGCGCCAGCAGCCCCCCTGGACAGGCCATCGCAGTTAATGAAAAACTGTTTTTT	TRBV4-1	TRBJ1-4	-	TRBD1
CASREGGGYEQYF	TGTGCCAGCAGGGAAGGGGGGGGTTACGAGCAGTACTTC	TRBV12-3/TRBV12-4	TRBJ2-7	-	-
CASSPPSGSVSEQFF	TGTGCCAGCAGTCCTCCCAGCGGGAGCGTTAGTGAGCAGTTCTTC	TRBV7-2	TRBJ2-1	-	TRBD2
CASSLEPHSSNTEAFF	TGCGCCAGCAGCTTGGAACCTCACTCCTCGAACACTGAAGCTTTCTTT	TRBV5-1	TRBJ1-1	-	-
CASSQVHPQGPEAFF	TGTGCCAGCAGCCAAGTCCACCCTCAGGGCCCTGAAGCTTTCTTT	TRBV14	TRBJ1-1	-	-
CASSGTAQATQYF	TGTGCCAGCAGCGGAACCGCCCAAGCGACCCAGTACTTC	TRBV5-6	TRBJ2-5	once	-
CASTPPVGGVFF	TGTGCCAGCACCCCGCCGGTAGGGGGGGTGTTTTTT	TRBV28	TRBJ2-2	-	-
CASSLGGYYGYTF	TGTGCCAGCAGTCTAGGGGGCTACTATGGCTACACCTTC	TRBV12-3/TRBV12-4	TRBJ1-2	once	TRBD1
CAISEKGTRINTGELFF	TGTGCCATCAGTGAGAAAGGGACTAGGATTAACACCGGGGAGCTGTTTTTT	TRBV10-3	TRBJ2-2	-	TRBD2
CADEGDLGEQFF	TGTGCCGATGAGGGAGATCTTGGTGAGCAGTTCTTC	TRBV7-9	TRBJ2-1	few	-
CASSFKGSSTDTQYF	TGCGCCAGCAGCTTTAAGGGCTCTAGCACAGATACGCAGTATTTT	TRBV5-1	TRBJ2-3	-	-
CASSPTTGRKAFF	TGTGCCAGCAGTCCTACGACAGGGCGGAAAGCTTTCTTT	TRBV12-3/TRBV12-4	TRBJ1-1	-	TRBD1
CASSFPVRGTSSYNEQFF	TGTGCCAGCAGCTTCCCCGTTAGGGGGACTAGTTCCTACAATGAGCAGTTCTTC	TRBV7-2	TRBJ2-1	once	TRBD2
CASSYNFGGGAPLHF	TGTGCCAGCAGTTATAATTTTGGGGGAGGGGCACCCCTCCACTTT	TRBV6-5	TRBJ1-6	-	-
CASSFGQIWMNTEAFF	TGTGCCAGCAGCTTCGGACAGATATGGATGAACACTGAAGCTTTCTTT	TRBV11-1	TRBJ1-1	few	-
CASSSRGDVVWGYTF	TGTGCCAGCAGCTCACGGGGGGATGTGGTGTGGGGCTACACCTTC	TRBV7-2	TRBJ1-2	-	-
CASSIRDLSTDTQYF	TGTGCCAGTAGTATACGGGACCTTAGCACAGATACGCAGTATTTT	TRBV19	TRBJ2-3	-	-
CASSHLPGMGETQYF	TGTGCCAGCAGCCACTTACCGGGTATGGGAGAGACCCAGTACTTC	TRBV3-1/TRBV3-2	TRBJ2-5	-	-
CASSARFRGFHYGYTF	TGTGCCAGCAGCGCCCGCTTCAGGGGGTTTCACTATGGCTACACCTTC	TRBV9	TRBJ1-2	-	TRBD1
CASSYSGTGGDTQYF	TGTGCCAGCAGTTACTCGGGAACAGGGGGTGATACGCAGTATTTT	TRBV6-2/TRBV6-3	TRBJ2-3	-	TRBD1
CASSIRGLAGLNTGELFF	TGTGCCAGTAGTATCCGCGGCCTAGCGGGGCTCAACACCGGGGAGCTGTTTTTT	TRBV19	TRBJ2-2	-	TRBD2
CASSTTPGGTEAFF	TGTGCCAGTAGTACCACCCCGGGGGGCACTGAAGCTTTCTTT	TRBV19	TRBJ1-1	-	-
CASSLDSGGRNEQFF	TGTGCCAGCAGCTTAGATAGCGGGGGGAGGAATGAGCAGTTCTTC	TRBV7-2	TRBJ2-1	-	TRBD2
CAWSEGDGYTF	TGTGCCTGGAGTGAGGGGGATGGCTACACCTTC	TRBV30	TRBJ1-2	-	-
CASSPRGPTQGDQPQHF	TGTGCCAGCAGCCCAAGAGGTCCGACACAGGGGGATCAGCCCCAGCATTTT	TRBV21-1	TRBJ1-5	-	-
CASSQDLGPAYAPGTEAFF	TGCGCCAGCAGCCAAGACCTCGGGCCGGCCTATGCCCCCGGCACTGAAGCTTTCTTT	TRBV4-3	TRBJ1-1	-	-
CASSAATRGNQPQHF	TGTGCCAGTAGTGCTGCGACCCGGGGAAATCAGCCCCAGCATTTT	TRBV19	TRBJ1-5	-	-
CASSSTPDGWGNTIYF	TGTGCCAGCAGCTCGACCCCGGACGGTTGGGGAAACACCATATATTTT	TRBV13	TRBJ1-3	-	-
CASSQDNGSNQPQHF	TGTGCCAGCAGCCAAGATAACGGCAGTAATCAGCCCCAGCATTTT	TRBV4-2	TRBJ1-5	-	-
CASSPEPGHRDFF	TGTGCCAGCAGTCCCGAGCCGGGACACAGAGATTTTTTT	TRBV6-2/TRBV6-3	TRBJ1-4	-	-
CASSLRGPEGYTF	TGTGCCAGCAGTTTAAGGGGTCCGGAGGGCTACACCTTC	TRBV27	TRBJ1-2	-	-
CASSLATSGRAGLDTQYF	TGTGCCAGCAGCTTGGCAACTAGCGGGAGGGCCGGGTTAGATACGCAGTATTTT	TRBV5-6	TRBJ2-3	-	TRBD2
CARSPKIRANTGELFF	TGTGCCAGAAGCCCGAAGATAAGGGCAAACACCGGGGAGCTGTTTTTT	TRBV5-3	TRBJ2-2	-	-
CASSSILANTGELFF	TGTGCCAGCAGCTCTATACTAGCGAACACCGGGGAGCTGTTTTTT	TRBV9	TRBJ2-2	-	-
CASSQVRGGTEAFF	TGTGCCAGCAGCCAAGTGAGGGGAGGGACTGAAGCTTTCTTT	TRBV3-1/TRBV3-2	TRBJ1-1	-	-
CASSLGQGGNTIYF	TGTGCCAGCAGTTTGGGACAGGGTGGAAACACCATATATTTT	TRBV28	TRBJ1-3	-	TRBD1
CASSLEISPLHF	TGTGCCAGCAGCTTAGAGATTTCACCCCTCCACTTT	TRBV7-2	TRBJ1-6	few	-
CASKKRGYNEQFF	TGTGCCAGTAAAAAGCGGGGCTACAATGAGCAGTTCTTC	TRBV19	TRBJ2-1	once	TRBD2
CAISEAADGNYGYTF	TGTGCCATCAGTGAGGCGGCCGACGGCAACTATGGCTACACCTTC	TRBV10-3	TRBJ1-2	-	-
CASSFGSVTGELFF	TGTGCCAGCAGCTTTGGGTCGGTCACCGGGGAGCTGTTTTTT	TRBV11-3	TRBJ2-2	once	-
CASSLSQGLYTEAFF	TGCGCCAGCAGCTTGTCACAAGGTCTATACACTGAAGCTTTCTTT	TRBV5-1	TRBJ1-1	-	-
CASSPGTGGTGELFF	TGTGCCAGCAGTCCCGGGACAGGGGGGACCGGGGAGCTGTTTTTT	TRBV5-4	TRBJ2-2	-	TRBD1
CASSSRGQGVKLHTF	TGTGCCAGCAGCTCACGCGGACAGGGAGTTAAATTGCACACCTTC	TRBV5-8	TRBJ1-2	-	TRBD1
CASSGDRSFYEQYF	TGTGCCAGCAGCGGGGACAGGTCGTTCTACGAGCAGTACTTC	TRBV7-2	TRBJ2-7	-	TRBD1
CASRPTGAKLFDEQFF	TGCGCCAGCAGACCTACGGGGGCTAAACTTTTCGATGAGCAGTTCTTC	TRBV5-1	TRBJ2-1	once	-
CASSLGGGQPQHF	TGTGCCAGCAGCTTAGGTGGAGGTCAGCCCCAGCATTTT	TRBV7-8	TRBJ1-5	-	-